The rows below give T cell receptor beta chains drawn from one sample of a study of blood T cell repertoires in COVID-19. Profiling relied on immunoSEQ multiplex PCR, and the TCRdb table lists in-frame clones only, not all of them. The sample yields approximately 350,000 clones, more than 80% seen once. The sequenced material came from peripheral blood. The source is a man aged 40-49 years with acute or convalescent COVID-19. The CDR3 runs from the conserved cysteine through the conserved F or W. The D gene is left open where the match is weak. Clone size is not always given. Where it is, it says once, few, many or a class for expanded clones.

J gene: TRBJ2-2
D gene: TRBD1
V gene: TRBV2
clone size: -
CDR3 DNA: TGTGCCAGCAGTGGGACAGGGTATGACGGGGAGCTGTTTTTT
CDR3 protein: CASSGTGYDGELFF

J gene: TRBJ1-2
D gene: -
V gene: TRBV6-1
clone size: -
CDR3 DNA: TGTGCCAGCAGTGAGAACAGGGTTCATGGCTACACCTTC
CDR3 protein: CASSENRVHGYTF

J gene: TRBJ2-4
D gene: -
V gene: TRBV29-1
clone size: once
CDR3 DNA: TGCAGCGCCCGATCGGGCCCAGGGGTAGACATTCAGTACTTC
CDR3 protein: CSARSGPGVDIQYF

J gene: TRBJ2-5
D gene: -
V gene: TRBV30
clone size: -
CDR3 DNA: TGTGCCTGGACAGCCAGGGAGACCCAGTACTTC
CDR3 protein: CAWTARETQYF

J gene: TRBJ2-3
D gene: -
V gene: TRBV3-1/TRBV3-2
clone size: -
CDR3 DNA: TGTGCCAGCAGCCAAGGAGGTAGCTATACGCAGTATTTT
CDR3 protein: CASSQGGSYTQYF

J gene: TRBJ2-1
D gene: TRBD2
V gene: TRBV7-9
clone size: few
CDR3 DNA: TGTGCCAGCAGACCGGGGGAGGGCTACAATGAGCAGTTCTTC
CDR3 protein: CASRPGEGYNEQFF

J gene: TRBJ2-7
D gene: -
V gene: TRBV19
clone size: -
CDR3 DNA: TGTGCCAGTAGTATAGCCCCCAGGGGCGAGCAGTACTTC
CDR3 protein: CASSIAPRGEQYF

J gene: TRBJ2-7
D gene: -
V gene: TRBV6-1
clone size: -
CDR3 DNA: TGTGCCAGCAGTGAAGCGGGGACTTTGAACGAGCAGTACTTC
CDR3 protein: CASSEAGTLNEQYF

J gene: TRBJ2-1
D gene: -
V gene: TRBV7-8
clone size: -
CDR3 DNA: TGTGCCAGCAGCTTAGGCGGGATGAATGAGCAGTTCTTC
CDR3 protein: CASSLGGMNEQFF

J gene: TRBJ2-5
D gene: -
V gene: TRBV2
clone size: -
CDR3 DNA: TGTGCCAGCACCCTTGACACCTCCCAAGAGACCCAGTACTTC
CDR3 protein: CASTLDTSQETQYF

J gene: TRBJ2-3
D gene: -
V gene: TRBV6-4
clone size: -
CDR3 DNA: TGTGCCAGCAGTGAACAGTCCACAGATACGCAGTATTTT
CDR3 protein: CASSEQSTDTQYF

J gene: TRBJ1-5
D gene: TRBD1
V gene: TRBV30
clone size: -
CDR3 DNA: TGTGCCTGGAGTGTACAGGGACAGGGGGCGAGTCAGCCCCAGCATTTT
CDR3 protein: CAWSVQGQGASQPQHF

J gene: TRBJ2-1
D gene: TRBD1
V gene: TRBV9
clone size: -
CDR3 DNA: TGTGCCAGCAGCTTCCGACAGGGCCCCTACAATGAGCAGTTCTTC
CDR3 protein: CASSFRQGPYNEQFF

J gene: TRBJ1-2
D gene: -
V gene: TRBV5-1
clone size: -
CDR3 DNA: TGCGCCAGCAGCTTGGGGACAGCCAACTATGGCTACACCTTC
CDR3 protein: CASSLGTANYGYTF

J gene: TRBJ2-3
D gene: -
V gene: TRBV19
clone size: -
CDR3 DNA: TGTGCCAGTAGTGTGCAGGGACTCACAGATACGCAGTATTTT
CDR3 protein: CASSVQGLTDTQYF

J gene: TRBJ2-1
D gene: TRBD2
V gene: TRBV9
clone size: -
CDR3 DNA: TGTGCCAGCAGCAAACAGCCGGGACTAGCCTACAATGAGCAGTTCTTC
CDR3 protein: CASSKQPGLAYNEQFF

J gene: TRBJ2-6
D gene: -
V gene: TRBV5-1
clone size: -
CDR3 DNA: TGCGCCAGCAGCTTAGAGGAGACTGGGGCCAACGTCCTGACTTTC
CDR3 protein: CASSLEETGANVLTF

J gene: TRBJ1-1
D gene: TRBD1
V gene: TRBV29-1
clone size: -
CDR3 DNA: TGCAGCGGGGGGACAGGGACGAGCACTGAAGCTTTCTTT
CDR3 protein: CSGGTGTSTEAFF

J gene: TRBJ1-6
D gene: -
V gene: TRBV12-3/TRBV12-4
clone size: -
CDR3 DNA: TGTGCCATACAGGTGGGGAGGTATTCACCCCTCCACTTT
CDR3 protein: CAIQVGRYSPLHF

J gene: TRBJ2-5
D gene: TRBD2
V gene: TRBV9
clone size: -
CDR3 DNA: TGTGCCAGCAGCGTCCAAGCGGGGGGTCAAGAGACCCAGTACTTC
CDR3 protein: CASSVQAGGQETQYF

J gene: TRBJ2-7
D gene: TRBD2
V gene: TRBV10-3
clone size: -
CDR3 DNA: TGTGCCATCAGGCCGGGACTAGCGGGACGCGTCGGGCCCTCCGAGCAGTACTTC
CDR3 protein: CAIRPGLAGRVGPSEQYF

J gene: TRBJ2-1
D gene: -
V gene: TRBV7-6
clone size: once
CDR3 DNA: TGTGCCAGCAGCCCAGTGACTAACTCCTACAATGAGCAGTTCTTC
CDR3 protein: CASSPVTNSYNEQFF

J gene: TRBJ2-1
D gene: TRBD2
V gene: TRBV4-3
clone size: -
CDR3 DNA: TGCGCCAGCAGCCAGTCGGGGGGATACAATGAGCAGTTCTTC
CDR3 protein: CASSQSGGYNEQFF

J gene: TRBJ2-1
D gene: -
V gene: TRBV19
clone size: -
CDR3 DNA: TGTGCCAGTAGTATAGAGCCCAGGGCGCAGCAGTTCTTC
CDR3 protein: CASSIEPRAQQFF

J gene: TRBJ1-5
D gene: -
V gene: TRBV6-1
clone size: -
CDR3 DNA: TGTGCCAGCAGTGAGGAGTCCTATCGGAGCAATCAGCCCCAGCATTTT
CDR3 protein: CASSEESYRSNQPQHF

J gene: TRBJ2-7
D gene: TRBD2
V gene: TRBV2
clone size: -
CDR3 DNA: TGTGCCAGCAGTCCCGGGACTAGCGGGCGCGAGCAGTACTTC
CDR3 protein: CASSPGTSGREQYF

J gene: TRBJ1-2
D gene: -
V gene: TRBV4-1
clone size: -
CDR3 DNA: TGCGCCAGCAGCCAAGATTTTTGGGGGGGCTATGGCTACACCTTC
CDR3 protein: CASSQDFWGGYGYTF

J gene: TRBJ1-1
D gene: TRBD1
V gene: TRBV6-1
clone size: -
CDR3 DNA: TGTGCCAGCAGTGAGACAGGGGGAAGGAACACTGAAGCTTTCTTT
CDR3 protein: CASSETGGRNTEAFF

J gene: TRBJ2-2
D gene: TRBD2
V gene: TRBV5-1
clone size: -
CDR3 DNA: TGCGCCAGCATGAGCGGGAGTGTCACCGGGGAGCTGTTTTTT
CDR3 protein: CASMSGSVTGELFF

J gene: TRBJ1-3
D gene: -
V gene: TRBV29-1
clone size: -
CDR3 DNA: TGCAGCGTTGAAGAAGGGGGAGCGGGAGGCTCTGGAAACACCATATATTTT
CDR3 protein: CSVEEGGAGGSGNTIYF

J gene: TRBJ1-1
D gene: -
V gene: TRBV11-2
clone size: -
CDR3 DNA: TGTGCCAGCAGCACATACCAGGACACTGAAGCTTTCTTT
CDR3 protein: CASSTYQDTEAFF

J gene: TRBJ2-7
D gene: TRBD2
V gene: TRBV27
clone size: -
CDR3 DNA: TGTGCCAGCGGACTAGCGGGGGGAGGAGAGCAGTACTTC
CDR3 protein: CASGLAGGGEQYF

J gene: TRBJ2-3
D gene: TRBD2
V gene: TRBV5-4
clone size: -
CDR3 DNA: TGTGCCAGCAGCGCCCGACTAGCGGGAGGGGTGACAGATACGCAGTATTTT
CDR3 protein: CASSARLAGGVTDTQYF

J gene: TRBJ1-3
D gene: -
V gene: TRBV5-4
clone size: -
CDR3 DNA: TGTGCCAGCAGCTTGGCGGGATCCGGAAACACCATATATTTT
CDR3 protein: CASSLAGSGNTIYF

J gene: TRBJ2-2
D gene: TRBD2
V gene: TRBV9
clone size: -
CDR3 DNA: TGTGCCAGCAGCGTTCTAGCGGGGATGAACACCGGGGAGCTGTTTTTT
CDR3 protein: CASSVLAGMNTGELFF

J gene: TRBJ1-1
D gene: -
V gene: TRBV9
clone size: -
CDR3 DNA: TGTGCCAGCAGTTATAGTTGGGGCGGGGGCACTGAAGCTTTCTTT
CDR3 protein: CASSYSWGGGTEAFF

J gene: TRBJ1-4
D gene: TRBD1
V gene: TRBV5-6
clone size: -
CDR3 DNA: TGTGCCAGCAGCTCCCCCGGGACAGGGAAAGAAAAACTGTTTTTT
CDR3 protein: CASSSPGTGKEKLFF

J gene: TRBJ1-2
D gene: -
V gene: TRBV12-3/TRBV12-4
clone size: -
CDR3 DNA: TGTGCCAGCAGTTCCGGCTATGGCTACACCTTC
CDR3 protein: CASSSGYGYTF

J gene: TRBJ2-2
D gene: -
V gene: TRBV6-5
clone size: -
CDR3 DNA: TGTGCCAGCAGTTACTCCCTCCCAGGGACCGGGGAGCTGTTTTTT
CDR3 protein: CASSYSLPGTGELFF

J gene: TRBJ2-7
D gene: TRBD2
V gene: TRBV27
clone size: -
CDR3 DNA: TGTGCCAGCAAAAATCCGGGACTAGACTACGAGCAGTACTTC
CDR3 protein: CASKNPGLDYEQYF

J gene: TRBJ1-1
D gene: -
V gene: TRBV7-9
clone size: -
CDR3 DNA: TGTGCCAGCAGCTTAGCGGGACTTCCAGCGCGAGGGAACACTGAAGCTTTCTTT
CDR3 protein: CASSLAGLPARGNTEAFF

J gene: TRBJ1-4
D gene: -
V gene: TRBV9
clone size: -
CDR3 DNA: TGTGCCAGCAGCACTGAGGGGGGGAGGCCCCTACTTTTT
CDR3 protein: CASSTEGGRPLLF

J gene: TRBJ2-7
D gene: TRBD2
V gene: TRBV19
clone size: -
CDR3 DNA: TGTGCCAGTAGTCCTCAGCGCGGACTAGCGCCCCGATACGAGCAGTACTTC
CDR3 protein: CASSPQRGLAPRYEQYF

J gene: TRBJ1-5
D gene: -
V gene: TRBV19
clone size: -
CDR3 DNA: TGTGCCAGTAGTATAGGTGGGGGGACCTTCCATCAGCCCCAGCATTTT
CDR3 protein: CASSIGGGTFHQPQHF

J gene: TRBJ2-7
D gene: -
V gene: TRBV19
clone size: -
CDR3 DNA: TGTGCCAGTAGTATTGGGCAAGTCACCTACGAGCAGTACTTC
CDR3 protein: CASSIGQVTYEQYF

J gene: TRBJ2-1
D gene: TRBD1
V gene: TRBV11-3
clone size: -
CDR3 DNA: TGTGCCAGCGGACAGGGGGGGGACTACAATGAGCAGTTCTTC
CDR3 protein: CASGQGGDYNEQFF

J gene: TRBJ2-5
D gene: TRBD1
V gene: TRBV10-3
clone size: -
CDR3 DNA: TGTGCCATCAGTGAAAATACAGGGGGCGGGGAGACCCAGTACTTC
CDR3 protein: CAISENTGGGETQYF

J gene: TRBJ1-3
D gene: TRBD1
V gene: TRBV30
clone size: -
CDR3 DNA: TGTGCCTGGGGAGGGACAGGGGGTCTAAAGGTCTCTGGAAACACCATATATTTT
CDR3 protein: CAWGGTGGLKVSGNTIYF

J gene: TRBJ2-1
D gene: TRBD1
V gene: TRBV11-3
clone size: -
CDR3 DNA: TGTGCCAGCAGCCCCTGGACAGGGAGAAATGAGCAGTTCTTC
CDR3 protein: CASSPWTGRNEQFF

J gene: TRBJ1-3
D gene: -
V gene: TRBV19
clone size: -
CDR3 DNA: TGTGCCAGTAGTCCTGGGGCTCAACGCTCTGGAAACACCATATATTTT
CDR3 protein: CASSPGAQRSGNTIYF

J gene: TRBJ1-1
D gene: -
V gene: TRBV19
clone size: -
CDR3 DNA: TGTGCCAGTAGCCGAGCGGGGGAGGGAACCCCTGAAGCTTTCTTT
CDR3 protein: CASSRAGEGTPEAFF

J gene: TRBJ1-1
D gene: TRBD1
V gene: TRBV5-1
clone size: once
CDR3 DNA: TGCGCCAGCAGCGTAACAGGGGCGCCGGGTACTGAAGCTTTCTTT
CDR3 protein: CASSVTGAPGTEAFF

J gene: TRBJ2-4
D gene: -
V gene: TRBV28
clone size: -
CDR3 DNA: TGTGCCAGCAGTTTAACAGATATAGCCAAAAACATTCAGTACTTC
CDR3 protein: CASSLTDIAKNIQYF

J gene: TRBJ1-4
D gene: TRBD1
V gene: TRBV2
clone size: -
CDR3 DNA: TGTGCCAGCAGTACCTTCGACAGGGCTAATGAAAAACTGTTTTTT
CDR3 protein: CASSTFDRANEKLFF